This T cell receptor (beta chain) came from a study of blood T cell repertoires in COVID-19. Study details: Acute and convalescent COVID-19 samples came from the United States, Italy and Spain. PBMCs, B-cell-depleted T cells, or T cells provided the cDNA or gDNA that made up the material.

In the authors' workflow: Amplified reference gene primers provided the basis for estimating nucleated cell counts. Sequencing used immunoSEQ multiplex PCR; TCRdb keeps in-frame clones, though not all of them. D and trimming come from the DNA, and the V and J calls and clone size come from that table. The sample records under 250,000 clones, about 83% being singletons. The CDR3 consists of 18 residues. Germline CDR1 and CDR2: LGHNA and YNFKEQ. J lost 1 base, V lost 2 bases, and 9 bases had no gene match. Sample: peripheral blood. This receptor was obtained from a young man who had recovered from COVID-19. This chain connects TRBV4-2 to TRBJ2-7; the match to TRBD2 covers 12 bases. The CDR3 DNA follows: TGTGCCAGCAGCCAACGACTAGCGGGGGAGCTTAGGTCCTACGAGCAGTACTTC. It codes for CASSQRLAGELRSYEQYF.